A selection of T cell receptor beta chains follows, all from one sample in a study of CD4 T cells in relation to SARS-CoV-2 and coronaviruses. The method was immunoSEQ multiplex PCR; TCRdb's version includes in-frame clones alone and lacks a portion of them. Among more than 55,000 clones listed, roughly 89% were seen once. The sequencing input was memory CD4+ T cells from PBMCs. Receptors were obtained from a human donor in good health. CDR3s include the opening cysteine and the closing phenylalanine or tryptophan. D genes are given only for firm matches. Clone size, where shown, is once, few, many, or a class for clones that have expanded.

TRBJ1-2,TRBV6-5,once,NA,CASSYSTGPYGYTF,TGTGCCAGCAGTTACTCGACAGGCCCCTATGGCTACACCTTC
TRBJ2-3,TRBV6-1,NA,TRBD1,CASSVFRDRGLDTQYF,TGTGCCAGCAGTGTTTTCCGGGACAGGGGTCTAGATACGCAGTATTTT
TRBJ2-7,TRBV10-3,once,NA,CASGATAPMFYEQYF,TGTGCCTCCGGGGCCACCGCCCCCATGTTCTACGAGCAGTACTTC
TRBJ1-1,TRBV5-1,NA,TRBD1,CASREVQGEINTEAFF,TGCGCCAGCAGAGAAGTACAGGGGGAAATAAACACTGAAGCTTTCTTT
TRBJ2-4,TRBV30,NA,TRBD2,CAWSDGTSPKNIQYF,TGTGCCTGGAGCGATGGGACTAGCCCCAAAAACATTCAGTACTTC
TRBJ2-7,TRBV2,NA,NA,CASSDDLLSNEQYF,TGTGCCAGCAGTGACGACCTGCTTTCCAACGAGCAGTACTTC
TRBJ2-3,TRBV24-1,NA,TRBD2,CATSDPTSGSTDTQYF,TGTGCCACCAGTGATCCAACTAGCGGGAGCACAGATACGCAGTATTTT
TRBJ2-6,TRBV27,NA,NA,CASGVPSGANVLTF,TGTGCCAGCGGTGTCCCTTCTGGGGCCAACGTCCTGACTTTC
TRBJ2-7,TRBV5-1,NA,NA,CASSPLDVSHEQYF,TGCGCCAGCAGCCCCCTGGACGTTTCCCACGAGCAGTACTTC
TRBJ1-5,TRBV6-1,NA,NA,CASSEALRGPSNQPQHF,TGTGCCAGCAGTGAAGCGCTTAGAGGTCCTAGCAATCAGCCCCAGCATTTT
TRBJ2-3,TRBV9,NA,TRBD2,CASSVGLAGATDTQYF,TGTGCCAGCAGCGTAGGACTAGCGGGAGCCACAGATACGCAGTATTTT
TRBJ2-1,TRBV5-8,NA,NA,CASSLGRVYNEQFF,TGTGCCAGCAGCTTGGGCAGGGTGTACAATGAGCAGTTCTTC
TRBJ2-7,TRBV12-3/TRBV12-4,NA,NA,CASSLGPSYEQYF,TGTGCCAGCAGTTTGGGCCCCTCCTACGAGCAGTACTTC
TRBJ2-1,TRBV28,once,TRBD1,CASRGTGNNEQFF,TGTGCCAGCAGAGGGACAGGGAACAATGAGCAGTTCTTC
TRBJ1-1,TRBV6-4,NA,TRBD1,CASRAQGTGNTEAFF,TGTGCCAGCAGAGCCCAAGGGACAGGGAACACTGAAGCTTTCTTT